The rows below give T cell receptor beta chains drawn from one sample of a study of T cell responses to AZD1222 COVID-19 vaccine. Some clones are missing from TCRdb's copy, which holds only in-frame ones; the method was immunoSEQ multiplex PCR. The sample includes around 140,000 clones, 80% to 95% seen only once; the top ten take under 2%. This specimen was peripheral blood, taken 28 days after the second AZD1222 dose. The receptors originated from an adult who received the AZD1222 COVID-19 vaccine. Each CDR3 is given with its conserved first and last residue.

CDR3	V
CASSSMANGVGTQYF	TRBV11-3
CASSPGQGTNQPQHF	TRBV5-1
CASSPDGQRNSPLHF	TRBV18
CASSEGSRGAYNEQFF	TRBV7-8
CSASRSYEQYF	TRBV20-1
CASSEGTSTDTQYF	TRBV6-1
CSALDLGTQYF	TRBV20-1
CASSQDRTEQFF	TRBV4-2
CASSPGGAPDGYGYTF	TRBV5-1
CATSRGQIYEQYF	TRBV15
CASSVGGLSPSTTNEKLFF	TRBV9
CASSSTGGSSEQYF	TRBV7-6
CAISGGAETQYF	TRBV10-3
CASSVRLAGYTGELFF	TRBV9
CASSSVGRTLGETQYF	TRBV11-1
CASTTSGSGGWDQPQHF	TRBV19
CSAGAGGNNYGYTF	TRBV29-1
CASSWGELAGNTIYF	TRBV19
CASSSGQGDTEAFF	TRBV5-1
CASSYTHPKANEKLFF	TRBV6-2/TRBV6-3
CASREGQGNGGAFF	TRBV2
CASSLISQPQHF	TRBV28
CAWSDRVPYNEQFF	TRBV30
CASSKALFFPGERCPNTEAFF	TRBV21-1
CASRVGNSGANVLTF	TRBV5-1
CASSINSGTGVTGELFF	TRBV9
CASSQQGIGGYTF	TRBV5-5
CASSPGALYGYTF	TRBV7-9
CASSLEFAILPGNTIYF	TRBV3-1/TRBV3-2
CAWSVRGLWGGYTF	TRBV30